The clone carrying this T cell receptor (beta chain) was found a few times. Its antigen is currently unknown. The data derive from a study of cytomegalovirus exposure and HLA in healthy donors. Trimming took off 1 base at V and 2 bases at J, with 20 bases between the two ends. This CDR3 has 18 amino acids. CDR1 SGHDT and CDR2 YYEEEE come from the germline V gene. In the PCR, 60 Vbeta and 13 Jbeta primers were used. Assay used: immunoSEQ multiplex PCR; TCRdb lists only in-frame clones, some missing. The data hold 180,000 or so clones, with approximately 80% observed a single time. Participants comprised healthy donors of bone marrow. General study findings and limits: Presence/absence analyses assumed roughly uniform sequencing depth across donors. It emerged from a later analysis that several of the most significant clusters appeared to be linked to common viral pathogens. The records held CMV serostatus as the only immune exposure information.

The TCR originated in a man aged 18 to 29 in good health and CMV-seronegative. Material for sequencing was PBMCs. The chain carries TRBV5-6 and TRBJ2-3; maybe TRBD2 (5 bases). Written as DNA, the CDR3 is TGTGCCAGCAGCTTGCCGGGCCTTTCCTCCGGGATCACAGATACGCAGTATTTT. Its protein is CASSLPGLSSGITDTQYF.